This passage covers 9 T cell receptor beta chains from one sample sequenced in a study of memory CD4+ T cells and cytomegalovirus serostatus. Using immunoSEQ multiplex PCR, the repertoire was profiled, and TCRdb retains in-frame clones only, with some absent. Among 50,000 to 60,000 clones listed, roughly four fifths were seen once. Single viable CD3+CD4+CD8-CD45RO+ cells were sorted as the memory CD4+ T cells. The material sequenced was memory CD4+ T cells from blood. The receptors stem from an adult in good health and CMV-seronegative.

J is TRBJ2-3 and V is TRBV6-1; D possibly corresponds to TRBD1 (5 bases). The CDR3 contains 14 residues. The germline V and J ends were trimmed by 2 bases and 0 bases, with 6 bases remaining between them. The germline CDR1 and CDR2 sequences are MNHNS and SASEGT. The CDR3 here is CASSERGSTDTQYF. The CDR3 region has the DNA TGTGCCAGCAGTGAAAGGGGCAGCACAGATACGCAGTATTTT.

The chain uses TRBV18 and TRBJ2-5, with D unresolved. This CDR3 is 15 amino acids long. V lost 0 bases, J lost 5 bases, and 13 bases lay in between. Germline lookup yields CDR1 KGHSH and CDR2 LQKENI. The CDR3 sequence is CASSPPGSVWETQYF. In DNA form, the CDR3 reads TGTGCCAGCTCACCACCGGGGTCAGTATGGGAGACCCAGTACTTC.

The V and J genes are TRBV30 and TRBJ1-3; a weak D match, TRBD1 (5 bases). CDR1 and CDR2 from the germline V gene are GTSNPN and SVGIG (reference sequence). The CDR3 is 14 amino acids. Between the trimmed V and J ends, which lost 4 bases and 4 bases, there was a span of 14 bases. CDR3 loop: CAWTIGTVGNTIYF. CDR3 DNA: TGTGCCTGGACGATCGGGACGGTAGGAAACACCATATATTTT.

This clone came up a few times. The V gene is TRBV6-5, the J gene TRBJ2-5; 7 bases fit TRBD2. The V and J ends lost 6 bases and 0 bases, in that order; junction bases with no gene match: 7. Germline assignment: CDR1 MNHEY and CDR2 SVGAGI. CDR3 length: 15 amino acids. The CDR3 spells CASRGLLADQETQYF. In DNA, the CDR3 is TGTGCCAGCAGAGGGTTGCTAGCGGACCAAGAGACCCAGTACTTC.

The chain employs TRBV5-5 and TRBJ2-7; D is perhaps TRBD2 (5 bases). CDR3 length: 13 residues. The germline gives CDR1 SGHKS, CDR2 YYEKEE (reference sequence). The V end was cut by 2 bases, the J end by 4 bases, with 10 bases between. Here the CDR3 reads CASSFGRGYEQYF. For the CDR3, the DNA is TGTGCCAGCAGCTTCGGTCGGGGATACGAGCAGTACTTC.

The V call is TRBV6-1, the J call TRBJ1-5; no firm D call. CDR1 and CDR2 from the germline V gene are MNHNS and SASEGT. Trimming took 4 bases from V and 5 from J, leaving 15 bases between them. The CDR3 is made up of 15 amino acids. CDR3 loop: CASSGGSSTDQPQHF. In DNA, the CDR3 is TGTGCCAGCAGTGGAGGGTCAAGTACCGATCAGCCCCAGCATTTT.

The chain joins TRBV10-3 to TRBJ1-5, with D possibly being TRBD1 (5 bases). Looked up from germline, CDR1 is ENHRY and CDR2 is SYGVKD. V dropped 5 bases and J dropped 3 bases, with 11 bases sitting between them. CDR3 length: 14 amino acids. The DNA of the CDR3 is TGTGCCATCAGTAAACAGGAGACCAATCAGCCCCAGCATTTT. Amino acids: CAISKQETNQPQHF.

V is TRBV29-1 and J is TRBJ2-7, with D hard to call. Germline V gene sequence: CDR1 SQVTM, CDR2 ANQGSEA. The CDR3 runs 13 residues. The V end lost 1 base, the J end lost 3 bases, and 10 bases lay between the germline ends. Here the CDR3 DNA reads TGCAGCGTTGAAGGTTCGCCAGACTACGAGCAGTACTTC. Translating it yields CSVEGSPDYEQYF.

This sequence joins TRBV11-2 and TRBJ2-4; a possible D gene is TRBD2 (5 bases). CDR1 is SGHAT, CDR2 FQNNGV, per germline. The CDR3 contains 19 residues. The V end was cut by 1 base, the J end by 0 bases, with 19 bases between. This chain's CDR3 is CASSLVRASEPVAKNIQYF. The CDR3 DNA sequence: TGTGCCAGCAGCTTAGTGCGGGCCAGCGAACCTGTAGCCAAAAACATTCAGTACTTC.